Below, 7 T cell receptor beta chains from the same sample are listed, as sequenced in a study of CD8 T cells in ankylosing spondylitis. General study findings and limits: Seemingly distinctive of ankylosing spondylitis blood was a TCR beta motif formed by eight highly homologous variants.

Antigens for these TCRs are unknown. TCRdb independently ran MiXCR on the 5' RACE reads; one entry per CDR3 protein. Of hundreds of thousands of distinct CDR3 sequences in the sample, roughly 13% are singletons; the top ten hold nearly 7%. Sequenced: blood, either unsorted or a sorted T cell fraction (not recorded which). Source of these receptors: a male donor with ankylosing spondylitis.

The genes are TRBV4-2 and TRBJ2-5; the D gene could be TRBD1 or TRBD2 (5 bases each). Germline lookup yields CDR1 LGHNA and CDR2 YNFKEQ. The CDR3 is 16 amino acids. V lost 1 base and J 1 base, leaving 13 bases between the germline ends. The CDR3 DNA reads TGTGCCAGCAGCCAAGCGAGGGTGGGGGTCCAAGAGACCCAGTACTTC. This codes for CASSQARVGVQETQYF.

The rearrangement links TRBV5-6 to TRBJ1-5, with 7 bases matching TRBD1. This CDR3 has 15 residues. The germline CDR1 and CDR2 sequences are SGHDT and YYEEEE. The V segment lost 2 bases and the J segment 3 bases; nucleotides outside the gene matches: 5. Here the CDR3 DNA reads TGTGCCAGCAGCTTAAACAGGGGCCTCAATCAGCCCCAGCATTTT. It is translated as CASSLNRGLNQPQHF.

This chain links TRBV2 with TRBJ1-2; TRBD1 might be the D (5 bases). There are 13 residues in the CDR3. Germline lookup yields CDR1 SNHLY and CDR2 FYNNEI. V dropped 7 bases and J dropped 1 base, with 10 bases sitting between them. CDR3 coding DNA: TGTGCCAGCAAGGGGCCCGATAACTATGGCTACACCTTC. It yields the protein CASKGPDNYGYTF.

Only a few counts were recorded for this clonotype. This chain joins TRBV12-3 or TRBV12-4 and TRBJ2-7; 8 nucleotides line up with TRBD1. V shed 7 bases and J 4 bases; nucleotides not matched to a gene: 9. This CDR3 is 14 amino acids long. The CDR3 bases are TGTGCCAGCAACGGACAGGGAGAGAGATACGAGCAGTACTTC. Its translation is CASNGQGERYEQYF.

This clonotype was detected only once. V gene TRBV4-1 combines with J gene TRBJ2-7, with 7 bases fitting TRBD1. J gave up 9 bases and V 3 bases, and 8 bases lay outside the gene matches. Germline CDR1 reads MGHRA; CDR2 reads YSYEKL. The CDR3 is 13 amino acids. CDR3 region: CASSQDRLTGQYF. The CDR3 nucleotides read TGCGCCAGCAGCCAGGACAGGTTGACCGGGCAGTACTTC.

This CDR3 is CASSQESRENIQYF. Here the CDR3 DNA reads TGTGCCAGCAGCCAAGAAAGTAGGGAAAACATTCAGTACTTC. The chain carries TRBV3-2 and TRBJ2-4. TRBV3-2 is assigned pseudogene status. This CDR3 has 14 residues.

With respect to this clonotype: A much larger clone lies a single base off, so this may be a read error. CDR3 amino acids: CATNDPPGLAGTSYNEQFF. Written as DNA, the CDR3 is TGTGCCACCAATGACCCACCTGGACTAGCGGGGACCTCCTACAATGAGCAGTTCTTC. This chain connects TRBV24-1 to TRBJ2-1; 12 bases map to TRBD2. The CDR3 sequence is 19 residues long. Losses at the gene ends were 8 bases for V and 0 bases for J; bases not matched to a gene: 13. Germline CDR1 and CDR2: KGHDR and SFDVKD.